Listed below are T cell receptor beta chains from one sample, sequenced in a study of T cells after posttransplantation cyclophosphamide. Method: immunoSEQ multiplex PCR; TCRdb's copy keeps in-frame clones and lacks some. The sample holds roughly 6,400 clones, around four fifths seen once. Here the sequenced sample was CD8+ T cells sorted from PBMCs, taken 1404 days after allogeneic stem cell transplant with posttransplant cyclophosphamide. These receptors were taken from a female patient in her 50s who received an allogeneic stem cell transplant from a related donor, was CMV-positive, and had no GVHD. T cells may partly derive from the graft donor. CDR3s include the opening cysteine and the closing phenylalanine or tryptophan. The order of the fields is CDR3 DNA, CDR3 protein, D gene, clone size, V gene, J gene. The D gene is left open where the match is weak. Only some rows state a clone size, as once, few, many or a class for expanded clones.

cdr3_nt: TGTGCCAGCAGCTTAGGGGACCAAGAGACCCAGTACTTC
cdr3_aa: CASSLGDQETQYF
d_call: NA
clone_size: NA
v_call: TRBV5-5
j_call: TRBJ2-5

cdr3_nt: TGTGCCAGCAGCTTCCCTGGAAGCGGGAGGGCCTTCAACCAAGAGACCCAGTACTTC
cdr3_aa: CASSFPGSGRAFNQETQYF
d_call: TRBD2
clone_size: NA
v_call: TRBV7-2
j_call: TRBJ2-5

cdr3_nt: TGTGCCAGCAGTTGGGGACTAGAAACCTACGAGCAGTACTTC
cdr3_aa: CASSWGLETYEQYF
d_call: TRBD2
clone_size: NA
v_call: TRBV6-5
j_call: TRBJ2-7

cdr3_nt: TGTGCCAGCGGAATAGGACAGGGTGTGACTGAAGCTTTCTTT
cdr3_aa: CASGIGQGVTEAFF
d_call: TRBD1
clone_size: NA
v_call: TRBV6-5
j_call: TRBJ1-1

cdr3_nt: TGTGCCAGCAGGGAAGGGACTCTACCTTTTAATGAAAAACTGTTTTTT
cdr3_aa: CASREGTLPFNEKLFF
d_call: NA
clone_size: few
v_call: TRBV5-8
j_call: TRBJ1-4

cdr3_nt: TGTGCCAGCAGCCAGCCGACTAGCGGGAAGGAGACCCAGTACTTC
cdr3_aa: CASSQPTSGKETQYF
d_call: TRBD2
clone_size: NA
v_call: TRBV14
j_call: TRBJ2-5

cdr3_nt: TGTGCCAGCAGTTACGACAGCTCCTACGAGCAGTACTTC
cdr3_aa: CASSYDSSYEQYF
d_call: NA
clone_size: NA
v_call: TRBV6-5
j_call: TRBJ2-7

cdr3_nt: TGTGCCAGCAGCGAGGGACTAGCCTACGAGCAGTACTTC
cdr3_aa: CASSEGLAYEQYF
d_call: TRBD2
clone_size: once
v_call: TRBV9
j_call: TRBJ2-7

cdr3_nt: TGTGCCAGCAGCTCCAGGACAGGGAACACCGGGGAGCTGTTTTTT
cdr3_aa: CASSSRTGNTGELFF
d_call: TRBD1
clone_size: NA
v_call: TRBV9
j_call: TRBJ2-2

cdr3_nt: TGTGCCAGCACCTCAGGCTACGAGCAGTACTTC
cdr3_aa: CASTSGYEQYF
d_call: NA
clone_size: NA
v_call: TRBV27
j_call: TRBJ2-7

cdr3_nt: TGTGCCTGGGGGAGGGGCAATCAGCCCCAGCATTTT
cdr3_aa: CAWGRGNQPQHF
d_call: NA
clone_size: NA
v_call: TRBV30
j_call: TRBJ1-5

cdr3_nt: TGTGCCAGCAGTGAAGGGGACACGACGGGTAATGAGCAGTTCTTC
cdr3_aa: CASSEGDTTGNEQFF
d_call: NA
clone_size: NA
v_call: TRBV6-4
j_call: TRBJ2-1

cdr3_nt: TGTGCCAGCGCGGGCCTTGGGAACACTGAAGCTTTCTTT
cdr3_aa: CASAGLGNTEAFF
d_call: NA
clone_size: NA
v_call: TRBV6-1
j_call: TRBJ1-1

cdr3_nt: TGTGCCAGCAGTCCTGGGACAGCATACGAGCAGTACTTC
cdr3_aa: CASSPGTAYEQYF
d_call: TRBD1
clone_size: NA
v_call: TRBV5-6
j_call: TRBJ2-7

cdr3_nt: TGTGCCAGCAGCGAGACTAGCGGGAGGGGAGACGAGCAGTACTTC
cdr3_aa: CASSETSGRGDEQYF
d_call: NA
clone_size: NA
v_call: TRBV21-1
j_call: TRBJ2-7

cdr3_nt: TGTGCCAGCAGCTTATTAGAGACCTACGAGCAGTACTTC
cdr3_aa: CASSLLETYEQYF
d_call: NA
clone_size: NA
v_call: TRBV7-9
j_call: TRBJ2-7

cdr3_nt: TGTGCCAGCAGCTTAACGGGCGGCCCGGGGGTCATTCAGTACTTC
cdr3_aa: CASSLTGGPGVIQYF
d_call: NA
clone_size: NA
v_call: TRBV7-3
j_call: TRBJ2-4

cdr3_nt: TGTGCCAGCAGCGTAGAGTCCCTTGGACAGTCTGAAGCTTTCTTT
cdr3_aa: CASSVESLGQSEAFF
d_call: NA
clone_size: few
v_call: TRBV9
j_call: TRBJ1-1

cdr3_nt: TGTGCCAGTAGTCCTGGGCAGGTCTACTACGAGCAGTACTTC
cdr3_aa: CASSPGQVYYEQYF
d_call: NA
clone_size: NA
v_call: TRBV19
j_call: TRBJ2-7

cdr3_nt: TGTGCCAGCAGTTACGGGACTTCCAGCTCCTACAATGAGCAGTTCTTC
cdr3_aa: CASSYGTSSSYNEQFF
d_call: NA
clone_size: NA
v_call: TRBV27
j_call: TRBJ2-1

cdr3_nt: TGTGCCAGTAGTCCCCCGAGTACAGCCGAAAAACTGTTTTTT
cdr3_aa: CASSPPSTAEKLFF
d_call: NA
clone_size: NA
v_call: TRBV19
j_call: TRBJ1-4

cdr3_nt: TGCGCCAGCAGCCAAATCGACAGAGAGGAAGCTTTCTTT
cdr3_aa: CASSQIDREEAFF
d_call: NA
clone_size: once
v_call: TRBV4-1
j_call: TRBJ1-1

cdr3_nt: TGTGCCAGCAGCCAATGGACTAGCGGTTACGAGCAGTACTTC
cdr3_aa: CASSQWTSGYEQYF
d_call: TRBD2
clone_size: NA
v_call: TRBV7-9
j_call: TRBJ2-7

cdr3_nt: TGCAGCGGCCACTCCGAGAATGGCTACACCTTC
cdr3_aa: CSGHSENGYTF
d_call: NA
clone_size: once
v_call: TRBV29-1
j_call: TRBJ1-2

cdr3_nt: TGCGCCAGCAGCCTTCTACGAATTACGGGAGACGCAACCATCTACAATGAGCAGTTCTTC
cdr3_aa: CASSLLRITGDATIYNEQFF
d_call: NA
clone_size: NA
v_call: TRBV4-3
j_call: TRBJ2-1

cdr3_nt: TGTGCCAGCATCACAGTTGGTACCGGGGAGCTGTTTTTT
cdr3_aa: CASITVGTGELFF
d_call: NA
clone_size: NA
v_call: TRBV5-5
j_call: TRBJ2-2

cdr3_nt: TGTGCCAGCAGTCTGGGACAGGGGTACGGCTACACCTTC
cdr3_aa: CASSLGQGYGYTF
d_call: TRBD1
clone_size: NA
v_call: TRBV27
j_call: TRBJ1-2

cdr3_nt: TGTGCCAGCAGCCCCGGAAAAACCGGGTGGCCCGCTGGCTACACCTTC
cdr3_aa: CASSPGKTGWPAGYTF
d_call: NA
clone_size: medium-sized
v_call: TRBV4-2
j_call: TRBJ1-2

cdr3_nt: TGTGCCAGCAGTTTCCCAGGGGAGAGGGGCTACACCTTC
cdr3_aa: CASSFPGERGYTF
d_call: NA
clone_size: medium-sized
v_call: TRBV27
j_call: TRBJ1-2

cdr3_nt: TGCAGCGTCGCGACAGCTTTTACCGGGGAGCTGTTTTTT
cdr3_aa: CSVATAFTGELFF
d_call: NA
clone_size: NA
v_call: TRBV29-1
j_call: TRBJ2-2

cdr3_nt: TGTGCCAGCAGCCAGGGACTAGCGGAGGGTGATACGCAGTATTTT
cdr3_aa: CASSQGLAEGDTQYF
d_call: TRBD2
clone_size: NA
v_call: TRBV7-9
j_call: TRBJ2-3

cdr3_nt: TGTGCCAGTAGTATAGGCAGTGCCTACGAGCAGTACTTC
cdr3_aa: CASSIGSAYEQYF
d_call: NA
clone_size: NA
v_call: TRBV19
j_call: TRBJ2-7

cdr3_nt: TGTGCCAGCAGTTACTCAGGGGGAACTGAAGCTTTCTTT
cdr3_aa: CASSYSGGTEAFF
d_call: TRBD1
clone_size: NA
v_call: TRBV27
j_call: TRBJ1-1

cdr3_nt: TGTGCCAGCAGCAATAGGACAGCTTTGGAGCAGTACTTC
cdr3_aa: CASSNRTALEQYF
d_call: NA
clone_size: NA
v_call: TRBV27
j_call: TRBJ2-7

cdr3_nt: TGTGCCACCTACGGACAGGGACAAAAATACAATGAGCAGTTCTTC
cdr3_aa: CATYGQGQKYNEQFF
d_call: TRBD1
clone_size: NA
v_call: TRBV19
j_call: TRBJ2-1

cdr3_nt: TGCGCCAGCGGAACCAAGCTAGCGGGGAATAGGGATGAGCAGTTCTTC
cdr3_aa: CASGTKLAGNRDEQFF
d_call: TRBD2
clone_size: NA
v_call: TRBV5-1
j_call: TRBJ2-1

cdr3_nt: TGTGCCAGCAGCTTAGATCCCAGGACAGGGCTAGTCACTGAAGCTTTCTTT
cdr3_aa: CASSLDPRTGLVTEAFF
d_call: TRBD1
clone_size: NA
v_call: TRBV11-2
j_call: TRBJ1-1

cdr3_nt: TGTGCCAGCCGACAGGACGGGTCCCCCGGGGAGCTGTTTTTT
cdr3_aa: CASRQDGSPGELFF
d_call: NA
clone_size: NA
v_call: TRBV6-1
j_call: TRBJ2-2

cdr3_nt: TGTGCCAGCGTCTCGGGGGACACTGAAGCTTTCTTT
cdr3_aa: CASVSGDTEAFF
d_call: NA
clone_size: NA
v_call: TRBV5-4
j_call: TRBJ1-1

cdr3_nt: TGCGCCAGCAGTGGACTAGCGGGTCTTGAGCAGTTCTTC
cdr3_aa: CASSGLAGLEQFF
d_call: TRBD2
clone_size: once
v_call: TRBV10-2
j_call: TRBJ2-1

cdr3_nt: TGTGCCAGCAGCTTCGACAAGGGGGCCGGCGTGGAGACCCAGTACTTC
cdr3_aa: CASSFDKGAGVETQYF
d_call: TRBD1
clone_size: NA
v_call: TRBV5-4
j_call: TRBJ2-5

cdr3_nt: TGTGCCAGCAGTTACTCGGCGGGTACGGGCGCAGATACGCAGTATTTT
cdr3_aa: CASSYSAGTGADTQYF
d_call: NA
clone_size: NA
v_call: TRBV6-5
j_call: TRBJ2-3

cdr3_nt: TGTGCCAGCGTATCACCCGGGACACCCTACTACAATGAGCAGTTCTTC
cdr3_aa: CASVSPGTPYYNEQFF
d_call: NA
clone_size: NA
v_call: TRBV7-6
j_call: TRBJ2-1

cdr3_nt: TGTGCCACCGGACAGGGGACTAGCACAGATACGCAGTATTTT
cdr3_aa: CATGQGTSTDTQYF
d_call: TRBD1
clone_size: once
v_call: TRBV25-1
j_call: TRBJ2-3

cdr3_nt: TGTGCCAGCAGCTTGAGGAGCAATCAGCCCCAGCATTTT
cdr3_aa: CASSLRSNQPQHF
d_call: NA
clone_size: NA
v_call: TRBV7-6
j_call: TRBJ1-5

cdr3_nt: TGTGCCAGCAGCCTACTAGCGGGAGGGCACTTTACGGAGACCCAGTACTTC
cdr3_aa: CASSLLAGGHFTETQYF
d_call: TRBD2
clone_size: NA
v_call: TRBV14
j_call: TRBJ2-5

cdr3_nt: TGTGCCAGCAGCTGGGGACAGGGTGAGGGAAACACCATATATTTT
cdr3_aa: CASSWGQGEGNTIYF
d_call: TRBD1
clone_size: NA
v_call: TRBV5-6
j_call: TRBJ1-3

cdr3_nt: TGTGCCAGCAGCCCAGTAACAGGGGAGAGTTTATACAATGAGCAGTTCTTC
cdr3_aa: CASSPVTGESLYNEQFF
d_call: TRBD1
clone_size: NA
v_call: TRBV7-8
j_call: TRBJ2-1

cdr3_nt: TGTGCCAGCAGTTTATGGGGGGGGGTTGTGGCTGAAGCTTTCTTT
cdr3_aa: CASSLWGGVVAEAFF
d_call: NA
clone_size: NA
v_call: TRBV27
j_call: TRBJ1-1

cdr3_nt: TGTGCCAGCAGCTTAGTTGTTGGGCCACCCACCCCCACGAACACCGGGGAGCTGTTTTTT
cdr3_aa: CASSLVVGPPTPTNTGELFF
d_call: NA
clone_size: NA
v_call: TRBV7-6
j_call: TRBJ2-2

cdr3_nt: TGTGCCAGCACCCCGACAGGACAAGAGACCCAGTACTTC
cdr3_aa: CASTPTGQETQYF
d_call: NA
clone_size: NA
v_call: TRBV27
j_call: TRBJ2-5

cdr3_nt: TGCAGCGCCCTGAAGCTTAGCTCCTACGAGCAGTACTTC
cdr3_aa: CSALKLSSYEQYF
d_call: NA
clone_size: NA
v_call: TRBV29-1
j_call: TRBJ2-7

cdr3_nt: TGTGCCAGTAGTATAGAGGGCCCGGATCCAGGTCGCAATCAGCCCCAGCATTTT
cdr3_aa: CASSIEGPDPGRNQPQHF
d_call: NA
clone_size: NA
v_call: TRBV19
j_call: TRBJ1-5

cdr3_nt: TGTGCCAGCAGCCCGGAGAGTCTAGCGGGAGGGCCGTACACAGATACGCAGTATTTT
cdr3_aa: CASSPESLAGGPYTDTQYF
d_call: TRBD2
clone_size: NA
v_call: TRBV7-2
j_call: TRBJ2-3

cdr3_nt: TGTGCCAGCAGCTTAACAGGATCCATTCAGTACTTC
cdr3_aa: CASSLTGSIQYF
d_call: NA
clone_size: NA
v_call: TRBV7-9
j_call: TRBJ2-4

cdr3_nt: TGTGCCAGCAGTTTAGGGGCGAATGAGCAGTTCTTC
cdr3_aa: CASSLGANEQFF
d_call: NA
clone_size: once
v_call: TRBV27
j_call: TRBJ2-1

cdr3_nt: TGTGCCAGCAGCATGGGACTAGCGGGAGATACGCAGTATTTT
cdr3_aa: CASSMGLAGDTQYF
d_call: TRBD2
clone_size: NA
v_call: TRBV13
j_call: TRBJ2-3

cdr3_nt: TGTGCCAGCAGTTTATCCCCGGGGGTCGGCGGCCATGAGCAGTTCTTC
cdr3_aa: CASSLSPGVGGHEQFF
d_call: NA
clone_size: NA
v_call: TRBV27
j_call: TRBJ2-1

cdr3_nt: TGTGCCACCCAGGAACCAATTGACCGACAGGCCTCGTGGCCCGAAGCTTTCTTT
cdr3_aa: CATQEPIDRQASWPEAFF
d_call: NA
clone_size: few
v_call: TRBV2
j_call: TRBJ1-1

cdr3_nt: TGTGCCAGCAGTCTACTCACAGGCACTGGGTATGGCTACACCTTC
cdr3_aa: CASSLLTGTGYGYTF
d_call: NA
clone_size: NA
v_call: TRBV6-1
j_call: TRBJ1-2